Below are 13 T cell receptor beta chains sequenced from a single sample in a study of cytomegalovirus exposure and HLA in healthy donors. Both 60 Vbeta primers and 13 Jbeta primers went into the PCR. Assay: immunoSEQ multiplex PCR; the TCRdb copy retains only in-frame clones and omits some. The data contain 140,000 to 150,000 clones, approximately 78% of them singletons. The specimen sequenced was PBMCs. The receptor set was obtained from a man aged 35 to 55 in good health and CMV-seropositive.

The CDR3 region is CASSLAAEYEQYF. The CDR3 nucleotides are TGTGCCAGCAGCTTAGCCGCGGAATACGAGCAGTACTTC. The chain has TRBV7-2 and TRBJ2-5; D is ambiguous. The J call could be wrong; TRBJ2-7 is a better fit for the DNA end. Germline CDR1 is SGHTA and CDR2 is FQGNSA. The CDR3 sequence is 13 residues long.

This chain joins TRBV18 and TRBJ2-1; 9 nucleotides align to TRBD2. Germline CDR1 is KGHSH and CDR2 is LQKENI. The CDR3 totals 17 residues. Trimming took 2 bases from V and 3 from J; bases not matched to a gene: 8. This CDR3 reads CASSPDLLAGVYNEQFF. CDR3 in DNA: TGTGCCAGCTCACCAGATTTACTAGCGGGTGTCTACAATGAGCAGTTCTTC.

This rearrangement joins TRBV6-1 to TRBJ1-1; D is possibly TRBD1 (6 bases). CDR1 MNHNS and CDR2 SASEGT come from the germline V gene. The CDR3 runs to 13 residues. Trimming took off 7 bases at V and 2 bases at J, with 11 bases between the two ends. The CDR3 sequence: CASINRVNTEAFF. In DNA, the CDR3 is TGTGCCAGCATCAACAGGGTTAACACTGAAGCTTTCTTT.

The genes are TRBV20-1 and TRBJ1-2; D is possibly TRBD1 (6 bases). The germline V gene encodes CDR1 DFQATT and CDR2 SNEGSKA (reference sequence). The CDR3 length is 11 residues. V shed 6 bases and J shed 6 bases, with 11 bases lying between them. The DNA of the CDR3 is TGCAGTGCCTTGAAGGGGGATGGCTACACCTTC. Translated: CSALKGDGYTF.

This chain uses TRBV5-1 with TRBJ1-3, with D perhaps TRBD1 (5 bases). Germline-derived CDR1 and CDR2 are SGHRS and YFSETQ. Trimming removed 1 base at V and 0 bases at J, with 14 bases between. The CDR3 sequence is 17 residues long. Here the CDR3 reads CASSLTLTEISGNTIYF. In DNA, the CDR3 is TGCGCCAGCAGCTTGACCCTGACAGAGATCTCTGGAAACACCATATATTTT. The full variable domain, with the rest looked up from reference TRBV5-1 and TRBJ1-3, is KAGVTQTPRYLIKTRGQQVTLSCSPISGHRSVSWYQQTPGQGLQFLFEYFSETQRNKGNFPGRFSGRQFSNSRSEMNVSTLELGDSALYLCASSLTLTEISGNTIYFGEGSWLTVV.

For the CDR3, the DNA is TGTGCCAGCAGCTCCACCCTTCTGCAGGGTGCGTACGAGCAGTACTTC. Translation gives CASSSTLLQGAYEQYF. The V and J genes are TRBV7-2 and TRBJ2-7, with a tentative D call TRBD1 (5 bases). The V gene lost 4 bases and the J gene lost 4 bases, with 20 bases spanning the gap. This CDR3 region has 16 residues. Per germline, CDR1 SGHTA and CDR2 FQGNSA.

CDR3 region: CASSPTVRENTEAFF. The CDR3 DNA is TGTGCCAGCTCACCCACCGTCAGGGAGAACACTGAAGCTTTCTTT. The rearrangement links TRBV18 to TRBJ1-1, with a weak D call TRBD1 (5 bases). The CDR3 is made up of 15 amino acids. Germline CDR1 and CDR2: KGHSH and LQKENI. Trimming took off 3 bases at V and 1 base at J, with 12 bases between the two ends.

V and J are TRBV28 and TRBJ2-6; D call uncertain. Germline V gene sequence: CDR1 MDHEN, CDR2 SYDVKM. The CDR3 runs to 17 residues. Trimming left V 7 bases short and J 0 bases short, with 16 bases between. The CDR3 sequence is CASKYRARYSGANVLTF. The CDR3 coding sequence is TGTGCCAGCAAATACCGCGCCCGGTACTCTGGGGCCAACGTCCTGACTTTC.

This chain links TRBV29-1 with TRBJ2-2; 8 bases align to TRBD1. Germline V gene lookup returns CDR1 SQVTM and CDR2 ANQGSEA. This CDR3 contains 14 residues. With 4 bases clipped from V and 8 bases from J, the junction kept 9 bases outside the gene matches. In nucleotides, the CDR3 is TGCAGCGTTGGGCACCAGGGACAGGTGGGGGAGCTGTTTTTT. Translated, it gives CSVGHQGQVGELFF.

CDR3 DNA sequence: TGCGCCAGCAGCCCGAAGGGACAGGGGGCCTACAATGAGCAGTTCTTC. It is translated as CASSPKGQGAYNEQFF. The chain links TRBV5-1 to TRBJ2-1; 11 bases are shared with TRBD1. The germline CDR1 and CDR2 sequences are SGHRS and YFSETQ. The trim removed 4 bases at V and 2 bases at J, leaving 5 bases unmatched. The CDR3 has 16 residues.

J is TRBJ2-7 and V is TRBV18, with D possibly being TRBD2 (6 bases). V was pared by 0 bases and J by 3 bases, with 18 bases between. Germline assignment: CDR1 KGHSH and CDR2 LQKENI. The CDR3 runs to 17 residues. CDR3 loop: CASSPPGRSLSVYEQYF. CDR3 in DNA: TGTGCCAGCTCACCACCGGGGAGGTCCTTATCAGTCTACGAGCAGTACTTC.

The J gene is TRBJ2-7, the V gene TRBV6-6, with TRBD1 matching over 8 bases. The CDR3 extends over 13 amino acids. V lost 8 bases to trimming and J lost 4 bases; unmatched junction nucleotides: 7. Germline CDR1 and CDR2: MNHNY and SVGAGI (reference sequence). The CDR3 region is CASEGGQAYEQYF. CDR3 DNA sequence: TGTGCCAGCGAAGGGGGACAGGCATACGAGCAGTACTTC.

The chain recombines TRBV11-3 with TRBJ2-1; a weak D match, TRBD2 (5 bases). CDR1 and CDR2 (germline): SGHNT, YENEEA. V gave up 1 base and J gave up 9 bases, with 10 bases separating them. The CDR3 spans 13 residues. DNA for the CDR3: TGTGCCAGCAGCTTAGGTAGGGCGGGTGAGCAGTTCTTC. Its protein product is CASSLGRAGEQFF.